Described below is a single T cell receptor beta chain sequence and its context. With autoimmune disease history or systemic immunosuppression, patients were excluded. The sample comes from a study of OX40 agonist ivuxolimab in advanced cancers. Across the study: Patients in dose escalation had liver, melanoma, kidney or head and neck cancers. The dose-escalation cohort was approximately 80% male, with a mean age of approximately 62 years, ranging roughly 20 to 90.

TCRdb's copy holds only in-frame clones and misses some; the assay was immunoSEQ multiplex PCR. Of roughly 50,000 clones in the sample, around 86% were seen once. This TCR came from an adult with an advanced solid tumor such as melanoma, head and neck, liver or kidney cancer. The specimen comprised CD4+ or CD8+ T cells sorted from blood, sampled in a trial of the OX40 agonist ivuxolimab.

CDR3 protein: CASSLMGGFGETQYF. In nucleotides, the CDR3 is TGTGCCAGCAGCTTAATGGGGGGCTTTGGTGAGACCCAGTACTTC. The V call is TRBV7-2, the J call TRBJ2-5; either TRBD1 or TRBD2 may supply D (6 bases each). The CDR3 is 15 amino acids. V lost 2 bases and J lost 5, with 15 bases in between. Germline V lookup: CDR1 SGHTA, CDR2 FQGNSA. Filled out from reference TRBV7-2 and TRBJ2-5, the complete variable domain reads GAGVSQSPSNKVTEKGKDVELRCDPISGHTALYWYRQSLGQGLEFLIYFQGNSAPDKSGLPSDRFSAERTGGSVSTLTIQRTQQEDSAVYLCASSLMGGFGETQYFGPGTRLLVL.